This is a list of T cell receptor beta chains from one sample in a study of beta chain features in type 1 diabetes. Measured with immunoSEQ multiplex PCR; TCRdb has only the in-frame clones, and not every one. Altogether around 500,000 clones are present, about an eighth being singletons, with the ten largest covering about 0.042%. Sequencing was performed on naive CD4+ T cells from blood. Receptors originate from a young woman in good health. Each CDR3 is given with its conserved first and last residue. A D gene is named only where the DNA matches it firmly. Only part of the rows carry a size: once, few, many, or a class if the clone is expanded.

clone_size,v_call,j_call,d_call,cdr3_nt,cdr3_aa
few,TRBV7-2,TRBJ2-1,TRBD2,TGTGCCAGCAGCTTAGCGATAAGCGGGGGGGCCAATGAGCAGTTCTTC,CASSLAISGGANEQFF
few,TRBV19,TRBJ2-1,TRBD1,TGTGCCAGTAATGGATACGGGACAGGGGAAATCAATGAGCAGTTCTTC,CASNGYGTGEINEQFF
-,TRBV19,TRBJ2-7,TRBD1,TGTGCCAGTAGTCTGTTAGAAGGGGGCTATCCCTACGAGCAGTACTTC,CASSLLEGGYPYEQYF
few,TRBV28,TRBJ1-2,-,TGTGCCAGCAGTTTGGTGGGGGCGGCCTATGGCTACACCTTC,CASSLVGAAYGYTF
-,TRBV9,TRBJ2-4,-,TGTGCCAGCAGCTGGAGGGGGCGAAGTCCTGCCAAAAACATTCAGTACTTC,CASSWRGRSPAKNIQYF
-,TRBV7-6,TRBJ2-1,TRBD2,TGTGCCAGCAGCTTACGGGCGGGAGTTGATGAGCAGTTCTTC,CASSLRAGVDEQFF
few,TRBV11-1,TRBJ2-1,TRBD2,TGTGCCAGCACCCCGACCGGGACTACATACAATGAGCAGTTCTTC,CASTPTGTTYNEQFF
few,TRBV5-1,TRBJ2-5,TRBD1,TGCGCCAGCAGCTCGGGACAGGGTACGGAGACCCAGTACTTC,CASSSGQGTETQYF
-,TRBV11-2,TRBJ2-3,TRBD2,TGTGCCAGCAGCTTTGCGGGAGCGGGCACAGATACGCAGTATTTT,CASSFAGAGTDTQYF
-,TRBV2,TRBJ1-2,-,TGTGCCAGCAGTGACTTCAGGGCTGGCTACACCTTC,CASSDFRAGYTF
few,TRBV15,TRBJ2-7,TRBD2,TGTGCCACCAGCAGAGGAGGGACTAGCGGGAGTATAGCCTACGAGCAGTACTTC,CATSRGGTSGSIAYEQYF
-,TRBV18,TRBJ2-7,TRBD1,TGTGCCAGCTCACCAGACAGGGGCTCGAGCGAGCAGTACTTC,CASSPDRGSSEQYF
few,TRBV9,TRBJ2-3,-,TGTGCCAGCAGCCCCAAGTGGAGCACAGATACGCAGTATTTT,CASSPKWSTDTQYF
-,TRBV19,TRBJ2-4,TRBD2,TGTGCCAGTAGTAGGCTAGCGGAAAACATTCAGTACTTC,CASSRLAENIQYF
-,TRBV18,TRBJ2-3,TRBD1,TGTGCCAGCTCACCGACAGGGAAAGATACGCAGTATTTT,CASSPTGKDTQYF
-,TRBV5-1,TRBJ2-2,TRBD1,TGCGCCAGCAGCCGTACGACAGGGTCGGGCGGGGAGCTGTTTTTT,CASSRTTGSGGELFF
-,TRBV29-1,TRBJ2-3,TRBD2,TGCAGCGTTGAATCGGGGGGAGGCACAGATACGCAGTATTTT,CSVESGGGTDTQYF
few,TRBV20-1,TRBJ1-2,-,TGCAGTGCTATCTCTTACTATGGCTACACCTTC,CSAISYYGYTF
many,TRBV29-1,TRBJ1-2,-,TGCAGCGTTCGGCAGGGTGATTATGGCTACACCTTC,CSVRQGDYGYTF
-,TRBV6-6,TRBJ2-3,TRBD2,TGTGCCAGCAGTTACGCACTAGCGGGAGGGACAGATACGCAGTATTTT,CASSYALAGGTDTQYF
-,TRBV30,TRBJ2-2,-,TGTGCCTGGAGTGTTTGGTTCACCGGGGAGCTGTTTTTT,CAWSVWFTGELFF
-,TRBV30,TRBJ2-7,-,TGTGCCTGGAGTGGAGGCGGGACAAATATCCAGTACTTC,CAWSGGGTNIQYF
-,TRBV9,TRBJ2-1,TRBD2,TGTGCCAGCAGCGTGAGGACTAGCGGGATGGAGGGTGAGCAGTTCTTC,CASSVRTSGMEGEQFF
few,TRBV14,TRBJ2-1,-,TGTGCCAGCAGCCCCCGGACAGTTAGCGAGCAGTTCTTC,CASSPRTVSEQFF
-,TRBV15,TRBJ2-3,TRBD2,TGTGCCACCAGCAGAGGGAAAGCGGGGGGCAATCCAGATACGCAGTATTTT,CATSRGKAGGNPDTQYF
-,TRBV7-2,TRBJ2-1,-,TGTGCCAGCAGCTTCGACGGTAGCTCCTACAATGAGCAGTTCTTC,CASSFDGSSYNEQFF
few,TRBV2,TRBJ2-1,-,TGTGCCAGCAGTCGAAGACTGGCGTTTAATGAGCAGTTCTTC,CASSRRLAFNEQFF
-,TRBV28,TRBJ1-1,-,TGTGCCAGCAGTCCCAGGGGGAACACTGAAGCTTTCTTT,CASSPRGNTEAFF
-,TRBV27,TRBJ2-2,-,TGTGCCAGCAGTTTTCCCACCATCGGGGGTTTCAACACCGGGGAGCTGTTTTTT,CASSFPTIGGFNTGELFF
few,TRBV14,TRBJ2-3,-,TGTGCCAGCAGCCAAGTGAGCCCGAGTGGGACGCAGTATTTT,CASSQVSPSGTQYF
-,TRBV23-1,TRBJ2-2,-,TGCGCCAGCAGTCAATCATCGCAGACCGGGGAGCTGTTTTTT,CASSQSSQTGELFF
-,TRBV5-6,TRBJ2-5,-,TGTGCCAGCAGCTTGCAGGGCCTTTCAGAGACCCAGTACTTC,CASSLQGLSETQYF
few,TRBV7-2,TRBJ2-6,-,TGTGCCAGCAGCCTAGACTCTGGGGCCAACGTCCTGACTTTC,CASSLDSGANVLTF
-,TRBV7-8,TRBJ2-1,-,TGTGCCAGCAGCTTAGACAGGGCTTACAATGAGCAGTTCTTC,CASSLDRAYNEQFF
-,TRBV18,TRBJ2-5,-,TGTGCCAGCTCACCGGGCGCTATAAGGGTTGGAGAGACCCAGTACTTC,CASSPGAIRVGETQYF
-,TRBV10-3,TRBJ2-3,TRBD1,TGTGCCATCAGTAATTGGGACAGGGTCACAGATACGCAGTATTTT,CAISNWDRVTDTQYF
few,TRBV4-3,TRBJ2-5,-,TGCGCCAGCAGCCAGGGGATGGGGTACCAAGAGACCCAGTACTTC,CASSQGMGYQETQYF
-,TRBV4-2,TRBJ2-7,TRBD2,TGTGCCAGCAGCCGGGGACTAGCGGACTCCTACGAGCAGTACTTC,CASSRGLADSYEQYF
-,TRBV7-3,TRBJ2-3,TRBD2,TGTGCCAGCAGCCTTGGACTAGCGGGGGACTTCACAGATACGCAGTATTTT,CASSLGLAGDFTDTQYF
-,TRBV9,TRBJ2-3,-,TGTGCCAGCAGCGTAGTTCCCATGGATACGCAGTATTTT,CASSVVPMDTQYF
-,TRBV19,TRBJ1-1,TRBD1,TGTGCCAGTAGTATTGGACAGGTGAACACTGAAGCTTTCTTT,CASSIGQVNTEAFF
-,TRBV7-2,TRBJ1-6,-,TGTGCCAGCAGGGTAGACGGGGGGAGTTCACCCCTCCACTTT,CASRVDGGSSPLHF
-,TRBV6-5,TRBJ2-7,TRBD2,TGTGCCAGCAGTCGACTAGCGGGAGTCAACGAGCAGTACTTC,CASSRLAGVNEQYF
-,TRBV9,TRBJ1-6,-,TGTGCCAGCAGCGTTGGGACGGCGAATTCACCCCTCCACTTT,CASSVGTANSPLHF
-,TRBV5-1,TRBJ2-4,-,TGCGCCAGCAGCTTTGGACCTGGGGACATTCAGTACTTC,CASSFGPGDIQYF
few,TRBV7-2,TRBJ2-4,-,TGTGCCAGCAGCTTGGAAGGGCGCAAGTCCAAAAACATTCAGTACTTC,CASSLEGRKSKNIQYF
-,TRBV9,TRBJ1-3,-,TGTGCCAGCAGCGTAGCTGGCGGGGGGTTCTCTGGAAACACCATATATTTT,CASSVAGGGFSGNTIYF
few,TRBV29-1,TRBJ2-5,-,TGCAGCGTTGTCGGGGAGCCTACAGGGACCCAGTACTTC,CSVVGEPTGTQYF
few,TRBV30,TRBJ2-1,TRBD2,TGTGCCTTCACCGGGACTAGCGGGAGTACGCAATACAATGAGCAGTTCTTC,CAFTGTSGSTQYNEQFF
few,TRBV7-8,TRBJ2-6,-,TGTGCCAGCAGCTTACCAGTAAACTCTGGGGCCAACGTCCTGACTTTC,CASSLPVNSGANVLTF
few,TRBV19,TRBJ2-1,-,TGTGCCAGTAGTCCGGGACATCCTACTAATGAGCAGTTCTTC,CASSPGHPTNEQFF
-,TRBV10-3,TRBJ2-3,-,TGTGCCATCAGTGATTTTCTCTCTAATACGCAGTATTTT,CAISDFLSNTQYF
few,TRBV29-1,TRBJ2-1,-,TGCAGCGTTGAGGGCGCAGGGCATGAGCAGTTCTTC,CSVEGAGHEQFF